This T cell receptor (beta chain) was sequenced during a study of T cells after yellow fever vaccination. TCRdb used MiXCR to reprocess the 5' RACE reads, holding one entry per CDR3 protein. The sample consists of fewer than 500,000 distinct CDR3 sequences, approximately 19% of them appearing once. The ends were cut back, 4 bases at V and 1 base at J, with 19 bases in the middle. CDR1 is LGHDT and CDR2 is YNNKEL in the germline V gene (reference sequence). This CDR3 is 18 amino acids long. The clonotype originates from a man aged 18 to 29 who received the YFV17D yellow fever vaccine. The sequences come from PBMCs, collected before the yellow fever booster vaccination. V usage is TRBV3-1 and J usage is TRBJ2-2; possible D gene TRBD1, 6 bases. CDR3 DNA sequence: TGTGCCAGCAGCCGTAGGACAGTAACAACAAAGAACACCGGGGAGCTGTTTTTT. It codes for CASSRRTVTTKNTGELFF.